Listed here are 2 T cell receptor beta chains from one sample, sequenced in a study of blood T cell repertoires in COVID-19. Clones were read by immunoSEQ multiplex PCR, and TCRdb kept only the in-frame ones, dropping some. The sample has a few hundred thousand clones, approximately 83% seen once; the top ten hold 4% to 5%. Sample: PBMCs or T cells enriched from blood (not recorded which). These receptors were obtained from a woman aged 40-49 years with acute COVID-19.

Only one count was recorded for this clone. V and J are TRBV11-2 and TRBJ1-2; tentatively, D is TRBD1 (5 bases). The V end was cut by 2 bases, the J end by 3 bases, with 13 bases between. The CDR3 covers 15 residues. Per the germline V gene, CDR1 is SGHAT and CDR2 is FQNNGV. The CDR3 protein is CASSLSDGGDYGYTF. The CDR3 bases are TGTGCCAGCAGCTTATCGGATGGAGGGGACTATGGCTACACCTTC.

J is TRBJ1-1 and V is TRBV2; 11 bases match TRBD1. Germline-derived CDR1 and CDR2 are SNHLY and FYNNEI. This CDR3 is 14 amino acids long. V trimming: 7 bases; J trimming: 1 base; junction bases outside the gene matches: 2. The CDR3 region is CASTGTGGNTEAFF. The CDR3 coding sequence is TGTGCCAGCACCGGGACAGGGGGGAACACTGAAGCTTTCTTT.